These T cell receptor beta chains were read from a single sample in a study of cytomegalovirus exposure and HLA in healthy donors. Assay used: immunoSEQ multiplex PCR; TCRdb lists only in-frame clones, some missing. Of some 120,000 clones listed, under 85% were seen once; the top ten hold 4% to 5.5%. Sequenced sample: PBMCs. These receptors all stem from a man aged 30 to 45 in good health and CMV-seropositive. Both conserved end residues are part of each CDR3. A D gene is named only where the DNA matches it firmly. The listing skips clone size in some rows; elsewhere it reads once, few, many or a size class.

>TRBV7-9|TRBJ2-5|NA|TRBD2
TGTGCCAGCAGCCCGGGACTAGCGGGGAACCAAGAGACCCAGTACTTC
CASSPGLAGNQETQYF
>TRBV7-2|TRBJ2-5|NA|TRBD1
TGTGCCAGCAGCTTGGGCAGGGGGCAGGGAGAGACCCAGTACTTC
CASSLGRGQGETQYF
>TRBV5-1|TRBJ2-5|NA|NA
TGCGCCAGCAGCGTTGGTACCTCGGCAGGGTCCCTGGAGACCCAGTACTTC
CASSVGTSAGSLETQYF
>TRBV28|TRBJ2-5|NA|TRBD2
TGTGCCAGTCAGCTAGCGGGGGGCTACCAGTACTTC
CASQLAGGYQYF
>TRBV4-1|TRBJ1-2|few|NA
TGCGCCAGCAGCCAAGATACCTCCCCGGGCTATGGCTACACCTTC
CASSQDTSPGYGYTF
>TRBV7-2|TRBJ2-3|NA|TRBD2
TGTGCCAGCAGCTGGGCTAGCGGGCGGTACACAGATACGCAGTATTTT
CASSWASGRYTDTQYF
>TRBV6-4|TRBJ1-5|NA|NA
TGTGCCAGCAGACAGCTTACAGATAGCAATCAGCCCCAGCATTTT
CASRQLTDSNQPQHF
>TRBV9|TRBJ2-1|NA|TRBD2
TGTGCCAGCAGCTTAGGGACTAGCGGGGTATCCTACAATGAGCAGTTCTTC
CASSLGTSGVSYNEQFF
>TRBV5-4|TRBJ2-2|NA|NA
TGTGCCAGCAGCTTGGCCGAGGGGAGGAGCGGCACCGGGGAGCTGTTTTTT
CASSLAEGRSGTGELFF
>TRBV7-2|TRBJ2-1|NA|NA
TGTGCCAGCAGCCCCGACAGGCTCTCCTACAATGAGCAGTTCTTC
CASSPDRLSYNEQFF
>TRBV6-1|TRBJ2-1|NA|TRBD2
TGTGCCAGCGGCGGGGGGACGCGTGAGCAGTTCTTC
CASGGGTREQFF
>TRBV4-2|TRBJ2-7|NA|TRBD1
TGTGCCAGCAGCCAAGAAACAGGGGGCGGACGCGAGCAGTACTTC
CASSQETGGGREQYF
>TRBV10-3|TRBJ1-1|NA|NA
TGTGCCATCGGCCCCCCCCCTCCAGGTATGAACACTGAAGCTTTCTTT
CAIGPPPPGMNTEAFF
>TRBV9|TRBJ1-3|NA|TRBD1
TGTGCCAGCAGCGTTGACAGGGGGCTAGGAAACACCATATATTTT
CASSVDRGLGNTIYF
>TRBV30|TRBJ2-7|NA|NA
TGTGCCTGGAGCGAAGGGGCCTACGAGCAGTACTTC
CAWSEGAYEQYF
>TRBV30|TRBJ1-3|NA|NA
TGTGCCTGGAGTGTACCATCCAGGGGCTCTGGAAACACCATATATTTT
CAWSVPSRGSGNTIYF
>TRBV7-2|TRBJ1-5|NA|TRBD1
TGTGCCAGCAGCTTAGGACAGGGGCCCCAGCATTTT
CASSLGQGPQHF
>TRBV13|TRBJ2-2|NA|TRBD2
TGTGCCAGCAGCTTAAATCGGGGGGGGAACACCGGGGAGCTGTTTTTT
CASSLNRGGNTGELFF
>TRBV7-9|TRBJ2-5|once|NA
TGTGCCAGCGGGTCCCGGCCAGGGGAGACCCAGTACTTC
CASGSRPGETQYF
>TRBV6-1|TRBJ1-2|NA|NA
TGTGCCAGCAGTGAAGCGTTCCAGGTTACTAACTATGGCTACACCTTC
CASSEAFQVTNYGYTF
>TRBV30|TRBJ1-6|NA|NA
TGTGCCTGGAGTGTCCGGGGGGCCGCTTCACCCCTCCACTTT
CAWSVRGAASPLHF
>TRBV6-1|TRBJ2-7|few|NA
TGTGCCAGCAGGAAGGACAGCACCTACGAGCAGTACTTC
CASRKDSTYEQYF
>TRBV2|TRBJ1-3|NA|NA
TGTGCCAGCAGCCTAGAAATCTCTGGAAACACCATATATTTT
CASSLEISGNTIYF
>TRBV28|TRBJ2-7|NA|TRBD2
TGTGCCAGCAGTTCCGTTTGGGAGGGGCGGGGAGAGCAGTACTTC
CASSSVWEGRGEQYF
>TRBV7-6|TRBJ2-7|NA|NA
TGTGCCAGCAGCCTCGGAGCCAGCTACGAGCAGTACTTC
CASSLGASYEQYF
>TRBV4-1|TRBJ2-4|NA|NA
TGCGCCAGCAGCCAAGGGGCAGTTCTAGCCAAAAACATTCAGTACTTC
CASSQGAVLAKNIQYF
>TRBV5-5|TRBJ1-4|NA|TRBD1
TGTGCCAGCAGCGGGGGGACAGTTAATGAAAAACTGTTTTTT
CASSGGTVNEKLFF
>TRBV6-1|TRBJ2-3|NA|NA
TGTGCCAGCAGTGAAGTTGGGCTCACAGATACGCAGTATTTT
CASSEVGLTDTQYF
>TRBV6-6|TRBJ1-1|few|NA
TGTGCCAGCAGTTACAGGGGCGGAAGAGAGACTGAAGCTTTCTTT
CASSYRGGRETEAFF
>TRBV4-2|TRBJ1-2|NA|NA
TGTGCCAGCAGCCAAGATGGCGGGAATTGGGCGAGGGGCTACACCTTC
CASSQDGGNWARGYTF
>TRBV7-8|TRBJ1-2|NA|NA
TGTGCCAGCAGCTTAGGGTACGGTATTCCCTATGGCTACACCTTC
CASSLGYGIPYGYTF
>TRBV2|TRBJ1-5|NA|NA
TGTGCCAGCAGCTTAACAGGGTCCCCCAATCAGCCCCAGCATTTT
CASSLTGSPNQPQHF
>TRBV12-5|TRBJ2-3|NA|TRBD2
TGTGCTAGTGGTTGGCTAGCGGGGTCCCGCACAGATACGCAGTATTTT
CASGWLAGSRTDTQYF
>TRBV30|TRBJ1-2|NA|TRBD1
TGTGCCTGGAGTCCGGACAGGGGCTATGGCTACACCTTC
CAWSPDRGYGYTF
>TRBV13|TRBJ1-6|NA|NA
TGTGCCAGCAGCTTACGGACAGACGGGAATTCACCCCTCCACTTT
CASSLRTDGNSPLHF
>TRBV25-1|TRBJ2-3|NA|NA
TGTGCCAGCAGTGAATCAGACAGGCACCGCACAGATACGCAGTATTTT
CASSESDRHRTDTQYF
>TRBV28|TRBJ2-4|NA|NA
TGTGCCAGCAGTACGTACAGGGCTCTAGCCAAAAACATTCAGTACTTC
CASSTYRALAKNIQYF
>TRBV4-2|TRBJ2-3|NA|TRBD2
TGTGCCAGCAGCCAAGATTACCAAACTAGCGGGGGAGATACGCAGTATTTT
CASSQDYQTSGGDTQYF
>TRBV7-9|TRBJ1-1|NA|NA
TGTGCCAGCAGCTTAGGTTGGGGCAGGGCTGAGACTGAAGCTTTCTTT
CASSLGWGRAETEAFF
>TRBV2|TRBJ2-3|NA|NA
TGTGCCAGCAGTGTGGGGGGAGGAAGCACAGATACGCAGTATTTT
CASSVGGGSTDTQYF
>TRBV19|TRBJ1-2|once|NA
TGTGCCAGTACCGATTTACAGGGCACCTATGGCTACACCTTC
CASTDLQGTYGYTF
>TRBV5-1|TRBJ1-1|NA|TRBD1
TGCGCCAGCAGCCCGACGACAGGGGGCAGGAACACTGAAGCTTTCTTT
CASSPTTGGRNTEAFF
>TRBV4-1|TRBJ2-7|NA|TRBD2
TGCGCCAGCAGCCAAGATAGGGGCGGGGGGGGGAACTACGAGCAGTACTTC
CASSQDRGGGGNYEQYF
>TRBV5-1|TRBJ1-1|few|TRBD1
TGCGCCAGCAGCACAGTGACAGGGCCGAACACTGAAGCTTTCTTT
CASSTVTGPNTEAFF
>TRBV14|TRBJ1-1|NA|NA
TGTGCCAGCAGCCTAATATCGGGGGGCCCGGGCACTGAAGCTTTCTTT
CASSLISGGPGTEAFF
>TRBV28|TRBJ2-1|NA|NA
TGTGCCAGCAGTTCCCCTACAGGGTTGAACAATGAGCAGTTCTTC
CASSSPTGLNNEQFF
>TRBV9|TRBJ2-7|NA|NA
TGTGCCAGCAGCGCCCCCGCGGCCACTGAGCAGTACTTC
CASSAPAATEQYF
>TRBV6-6|TRBJ1-6|NA|TRBD1
TGTGCCAGCAGTCGGCTCGGGACAGATAATTCACCCCTCCACTTT
CASSRLGTDNSPLHF
>TRBV19|TRBJ2-1|NA|TRBD1
TGTGCCAGTAGTCGGGACAGGGGATTTGGCAATGAGCAGTTCTTC
CASSRDRGFGNEQFF
>TRBV10-3|TRBJ1-2|NA|TRBD1
TGTGCCATCAGAGGGGACAGGGGGCGGGATGGCTACACCTTC
CAIRGDRGRDGYTF
>TRBV7-6|TRBJ2-1|NA|NA
TGTGCCAGCAGCTTAGGGGGGGGCCTCTCCTACAATGAGCAGTTCTTC
CASSLGGGLSYNEQFF
>TRBV4-3|TRBJ2-5|NA|NA
TGCGCCAGCAGCCCGGGAAGGGAACAAGAGACCCAGTACTTC
CASSPGREQETQYF
>TRBV5-6|TRBJ1-1|few|NA
TGTGCCAGCGGCGGGTGGGAGGTGAACACTGAAGCTTTCTTT
CASGGWEVNTEAFF
>TRBV4-3|TRBJ2-1|NA|TRBD1
TGCGCCAGCAGCCAAGATTTAGCGAGACAGGGGGCCGATGAGCAGTTCTTC
CASSQDLARQGADEQFF
>TRBV6-1|TRBJ2-3|NA|NA
TGTGCCACAGTGCCCGGGACACAGGGGGGGGATACGCAGTATTTT
CATVPGTQGGDTQYF
>TRBV7-9|TRBJ2-7|NA|TRBD1
TGTGCCAGCAGCTTAGGGACAGGGGGCAGCTACGAGCAGTACTTC
CASSLGTGGSYEQYF
>TRBV6-5|TRBJ1-2|NA|NA
TGTGCCAGCAGCCCCCCGGGGGGCCTCAATTATGGCTACACCTTC
CASSPPGGLNYGYTF
>TRBV5-1|TRBJ2-2|NA|TRBD1
TGCGCCAGCAGCTTGGGGGAGACAGGGAAGAACACCGGGGAGCTGTTTTTT
CASSLGETGKNTGELFF
>TRBV7-6|TRBJ2-1|NA|NA
TGTGCCAGCAGCTCGTCAGGGGACCCGATCAATGAGCAGTTCTTC
CASSSSGDPINEQFF
>TRBV7-3|TRBJ2-5|NA|NA
TGTGCCAGCAGCCCGATTCCGGGGGTACAAGAGACCCAGTACTTC
CASSPIPGVQETQYF